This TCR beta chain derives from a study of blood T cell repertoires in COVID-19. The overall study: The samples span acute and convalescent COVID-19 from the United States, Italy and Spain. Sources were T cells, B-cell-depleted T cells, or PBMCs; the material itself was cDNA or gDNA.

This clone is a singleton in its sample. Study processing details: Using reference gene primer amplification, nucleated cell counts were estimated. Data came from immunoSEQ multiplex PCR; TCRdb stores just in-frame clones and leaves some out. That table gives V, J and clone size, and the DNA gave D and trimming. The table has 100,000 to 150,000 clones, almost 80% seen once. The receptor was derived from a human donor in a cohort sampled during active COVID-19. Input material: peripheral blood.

The CDR3 is CAWRTQGNTEAFF. DNA of the CDR3: TGTGCCTGGAGAACACAGGGGAACACTGAAGCTTTCTTT. The V call is TRBV30, the J call TRBJ1-1; TRBD1 is a possible D gene (6 bases). Per the germline V gene, CDR1 is GTSNPN and CDR2 is SVGIG (reference sequence). This CDR3 is built from 13 residues. Deletions cut 3 bases from V and 1 base from J, with 9 bases between.